This TCR beta chain came from a study of control samples from healthy donors and cancer patients. Some clones are missing from TCRdb's copy, which holds only in-frame ones; the method was immunoSEQ multiplex PCR. The sample contains about 130,000 clones, 85% to 95% of which appear only once. CDR3 size: 14 residues. Germline CDR1 and CDR2: PRHDT and FYEKMQ (reference sequence). The V end was cut by 4 bases, the J end by 2 bases, with 12 bases between. Sequenced material: blood. The V call is TRBV13, the J call TRBJ2-7; D is unresolved. The receptor's source is a man aged 18 to 29 in good health. This chain's CDR3 is CASSYRVRPYEQYF. The CDR3, as DNA: TGTGCCAGCAGCTATAGGGTCAGGCCCTACGAGCAGTACTTC.